Listed here are 24 T cell receptor beta chains from one sample, sequenced in a study of cytotoxic CD8 clonotypes in ibrutinib-treated CLL. Data came from immunoSEQ multiplex PCR; TCRdb stores just in-frame clones and leaves some out. The sample consists of about 72,000 clones, 68% of them appearing once. The specimen was PBMCs, collected after 12 months of ibrutinib treatment. Receptors were obtained from a human donor with chronic lymphocytic leukemia.

The V and J genes are TRBV7-2 and TRBJ2-7, with D unresolved. Deletions cut 3 bases from V and 2 bases from J, with 14 bases between. The CDR3 runs to 15 residues. Germline CDR1 is SGHTA and CDR2 is FQGNSA. Here the CDR3 reads CASSLSRTPTYEQYF. CDR3 bases: TGTGCCAGCAGCTTGTCTAGAACTCCTACCTACGAGCAGTACTTC. Combining the CDR3 with reference TRBV7-2 and TRBJ2-7 gives the whole variable domain GAGVSQSPSNKVTEKGKDVELRCDPISGHTALYWYRQSLGQGLEFLIYFQGNSAPDKSGLPSDRFSAERTGGSVSTLTIQRTQQEDSAVYLCASSLSRTPTYEQYFGPGTRLTVT.

V is TRBV10-3 and J is TRBJ1-2; 8 bases align to TRBD1. V shed 10 bases and J 3 bases; nucleotides not matched to a gene: 10. This CDR3 has 14 amino acids. Germline CDR1 ENHRY, CDR2 SYGVKD. In nucleotides, the CDR3 is TGTGCCACCAACCCACAGGGGGGGGACTATGGCTACACCTTC. Its protein is CATNPQGGDYGYTF.

V is TRBV6-1 and J is TRBJ1-5; D call uncertain. CDR1 is MNHNS, CDR2 SASEGT, per germline. V dropped 5 bases and J dropped 6 bases, with 11 bases sitting between them. CDR3 length equals 13 residues. The chain's CDR3 is CASSYELGQPQHF. Written as DNA, the CDR3 is TGTGCCAGCAGTTATGAATTAGGTCAGCCCCAGCATTTT.

The V gene is TRBV28, the J gene TRBJ2-7, with 11 bases matching TRBD1. Trimming cost V 4 bases and J 5 bases; bases outside gene matches: 7. Germline CDR1 MDHEN, CDR2 SYDVKM. This CDR3 spans 15 amino acids. The CDR3 coding sequence is TGTGCCAGCAGTTGCTCGGGACAGGGGGTAAACGAGCAGTACTTC. It yields the protein CASSCSGQGVNEQYF.

Only a few counts were recorded for this clone. The rearrangement joins TRBV30 to TRBJ1-5; no definite D call. V lost 0 bases and J 1 base, leaving 10 bases between the germline ends. This CDR3 region has 15 residues. The V gene's germline CDR1 is GTSNPN and CDR2 SVGIG (reference sequence). The CDR3 here is CAWSVGQLSNQPQHF. The CDR3 DNA follows: TGTGCCTGGAGTGTAGGGCAGTTGAGCAATCAGCCCCAGCATTTT.

The DNA for the CDR3 is TGTGCCAGCAGCCTCGGACGGATCTACGAGCAGTACTTC. Its translation: CASSLGRIYEQYF. The gene calls are TRBV6-1 and TRBJ2-7; the D is unclear. Trimming left V 6 bases short and J 3 bases short, with 12 bases between. CDR3 length: 13 amino acids. Looked up from germline, CDR1 is MNHNS and CDR2 is SASEGT.

The CDR3 DNA reads as TGTGCCAGCAGCGGGACAGGGAAGGCGACTGAAGCTTTCTTT. Protein product: CASSGTGKATEAFF. This rearrangement joins TRBV14 to TRBJ1-1; TRBD1 matches at 9 bases. The V gene end was trimmed by 5 bases and the J gene end by 5 bases; junction bases not matched to a gene: 6. The length of the CDR3 is 14 residues. Germline V gene data show CDR1 as SGHDN and CDR2 as FVKESK. The full variable domain, completed using reference TRBV14 and TRBJ1-1, is EAGVTQFPSHSVIEKGQTVTLRCDPISGHDNLYWYRRVMGKEIKFLLHFVKESKQDESGMPNNRFLAERTGGTYSTLKVQPAELEDSGVYFCASSGTGKATEAFFGQGTRLTVV.

This clone has a count of ten or more. The rearrangement uses TRBV5-4 and TRBJ1-4; 8 bases line up with TRBD1. Germline lookup yields CDR1 SGHNT and CDR2 YYREEE (reference sequence). This CDR3 has 14 residues. V shed 2 bases, J shed 5 bases, and the junction held 2 bases outside the gene matches. The CDR3 region is CASSFRQGNEKLFF. The CDR3 DNA follows: TGTGCCAGCAGCTTCAGACAGGGGAATGAAAAACTGTTTTTT.

The rearrangement joins TRBV5-1 to TRBJ2-2, with 7 bases fitting TRBD1. Losses at the gene ends were 3 bases for V and 7 bases for J; bases not matched to a gene: 6. Germline V gene data show CDR1 as SGHRS and CDR2 as YFSETQ. The CDR3 contains 14 residues. The CDR3 DNA reads TGCGCCAGCAGCTCCGACAGGGTGAGCGGGGAGCTGTTTTTT. As protein: CASSSDRVSGELFF.

With respect to this clone: The sample has other DNA sequences that encode this CDR3 too. The V gene is TRBV30, the J gene TRBJ1-6; D is unresolved. Trimming took 4 bases from V and 0 from J, leaving 4 bases between them. The CDR3 is 13 amino acids. Germline assignment: CDR1 GTSNPN and CDR2 SVGIG (reference sequence). The CDR3 nucleotides are TGTGCCTGGAAATCCTCCTATAATTCACCCCTCCACTTT. This encodes CAWKSSYNSPLHF.

The rearrangement uses TRBV11-2 and TRBJ1-2; D might be TRBD1 (5 bases). This CDR3 has 14 amino acids. Germline loops: CDR1 SGHAT, CDR2 FQNNGV. V lost 5 bases and J 5 bases, leaving 15 bases between the germline ends. The CDR3 loop reads CASSPSRGYYGYTF. CDR3 nucleotide sequence: TGTGCCAGCAGCCCCTCACGGGGGTATTATGGCTACACCTTC.

J is TRBJ1-2 and V is TRBV9; TRBD1 aligns across 8 bases. CDR1 SGDLS and CDR2 YYNGEE come from the germline V gene. This CDR3 contains 17 residues. The J segment lost 7 bases and the V segment lost 7 bases, leaving 21 bases of the junction unmatched. The DNA of the CDR3 is TGTGCCAGCGCACAACCAGGCCGAGGACAGGGCTTGGGTGGCTACACCTTC. It yields the protein CASAQPGRGQGLGGYTF.

The chain links TRBV6-6 to TRBJ2-7; TRBD1 agrees at 9 bases. V shed 6 bases and J 3 bases; nucleotides not matched to a gene: 9. Per the germline V gene, CDR1 is MNHNY and CDR2 is SVGAGI (reference sequence). The CDR3 covers 15 residues. Written as DNA, the CDR3 is TGTGCCAGCAGGGGACAGGGCGAGTCGCGCTACGAGCAGTACTTC. Translation gives CASRGQGESRYEQYF.

This clone was picked up a small number of times. The chain has TRBV7-2 and TRBJ2-3, with a weak D call TRBD1 (5 bases). Per the germline V gene, CDR1 is SGHTA and CDR2 is FQGNSA. V was pared by 5 bases and J by 4 bases, with 10 bases between. The CDR3 is 13 residues long. CDR3 sequence reads: CASSAQGSDTQYF. CDR3 DNA sequence: TGTGCCAGCAGCGCCCAGGGTTCAGATACGCAGTATTTT.

The genes are TRBV2 and TRBJ2-3; tentatively, D is TRBD1 or TRBD2 (5 bases each). The CDR3 loop spans 14 amino acids. V shed 9 bases and J shed 0 bases, with 13 bases lying between them. CDR1 and CDR2 from the germline V gene are SNHLY and FYNNEI. The DNA of the CDR3 is TGTGCCAGTCAAGCCGGGACCAGCACAGATACGCAGTATTTT. This codes for CASQAGTSTDTQYF.

The chain links TRBV5-4 to TRBJ1-1; D is possibly TRBD1 (5 bases). Germline lookup yields CDR1 SGHNT and CDR2 YYREEE (reference sequence). The CDR3 is 19 amino acids. V was pared by 10 bases and J by 3 bases, with 34 bases between. As DNA, the CDR3 is TGTGCCCGCGAAATGGTTGGGTCAGGGCATCCACGGGGTGACACTGAAGCTTTCTTT. Translation: CAREMVGSGHPRGDTEAFF. Supplemented by reference TRBV5-4 and TRBJ1-1, the full variable domain reads ETGVTQSPTHLIKTRGQQVTLRCSSQSGHNTVSWYQQALGQGPQFIFQYYREEENGRGNFPPRFSGLQFPNYSSELNVNALELDDSALYLCAREMVGSGHPRGDTEAFFGQGTRLTVV.

The chain links TRBV29-1 to TRBJ1-2, with D perhaps TRBD1 (6 bases). Germline V gene lookup returns CDR1 SQVTM and CDR2 ANQGSEA. With 4 bases removed from V and 1 base from J, the gap between germline ends came to 13 bases. The CDR3 is 14 amino acids. Written as DNA, the CDR3 is TGCAGCGTTGGGACAGCTCGAAGTAACTATGGCTACACCTTC. It codes for CSVGTARSNYGYTF.

The chain has TRBV15 and TRBJ1-1; D gene unclear. The CDR3 has 13 amino acids. Germline CDR1 reads LNHNV; CDR2 reads YYDKDF (reference sequence). Trimming left V 3 bases short and J 1 base short, with 6 bases between. CDR3 sequence (DNA): TGTGCCACCAGCAGTCTGCGGAACACTGAAGCTTTCTTT. This translates into CATSSLRNTEAFF.

This sequence joins TRBV7-2 and TRBJ2-3; 10 bases match TRBD2. Germline V gene data show CDR1 as SGHTA and CDR2 as FQGNSA. The CDR3 contains 17 residues. V gave up 1 base and J gave up 6 bases; unmatched junction bases: 10. The CDR3 protein is CASSLVLSGGAGDTQYF. The CDR3 region has the DNA TGTGCCAGCAGCTTAGTGTTAAGCGGGGGGGCCGGTGATACGCAGTATTTT.

This rearrangement joins TRBV15 to TRBJ1-5, with D possibly being TRBD1 (6 bases). With 5 bases removed from V and 4 bases from J, the gap between germline ends came to 12 bases. CDR3 size: 14 residues. CDR1 and CDR2 (germline): LNHNV, YYDKDF (reference sequence). CDR3 loop: CATSSIGGNQPQHF. The CDR3 DNA follows: TGTGCCACCAGCTCGATAGGGGGAAATCAGCCCCAGCATTTT.

The V and J genes are TRBV7-2 and TRBJ1-3; perhaps TRBD1 as D (6 bases). Germline CDR1 reads SGHTA; CDR2 reads FQGNSA. The CDR3 has 14 amino acids. V was pared by 3 bases and J by 5 bases, with 11 bases between. In DNA, the CDR3 is TGTGCCAGCAGCTTTAGGGGGGCCCGAAACACCATATATTTT. This sequence encodes CASSFRGARNTIYF.

This rearrangement joins TRBV9 to TRBJ1-5; 7 bases fit TRBD1. Germline CDR1 reads SGDLS; CDR2 reads YYNGEE. The CDR3 totals 16 residues. The junction had 10 bases not matched to a gene; V was cut back by 4 bases and J by 3 bases. Written as DNA, the CDR3 is TGTGCCAGCAGCCTCAGGGGGGGGCATACCAATCAGCCCCAGCATTTT. It yields the protein CASSLRGGHTNQPQHF.

This clone was counted a single time. The chain has TRBV7-8 and TRBJ2-7; TRBD2 aligns across 8 bases. Germline-derived CDR1 and CDR2 are SGHVS and FQNEAQ. This CDR3 comprises 13 residues. V was clipped by 4 bases and J by 6 bases; unmatched bases: 5. CDR3 bases: TGTGCCAGCAGCTCGGGACGGGGGGGCGAGCAGTACTTC. Translating it yields CASSSGRGGEQYF.

This chain connects TRBV5-4 to TRBJ1-4; 12 bases are shared with TRBD1. CDR1 is SGHNT, CDR2 YYREEE, per germline (reference sequence). V trimming: 4 bases; J trimming: 6 bases; junction bases outside the gene matches: 7. CDR3 length: 16 residues. CDR3 loop: CASSPGTGGVDEKLFF. CDR3 nucleotides: TGTGCCAGCAGCCCCGGGACAGGGGGCGTGGATGAAAAACTGTTTTTT.